The rows below give T cell receptor beta chains drawn from one sample of a study of blood T cells in healthy people across ages. TCRdb reanalysed the 5' RACE reads using MiXCR and keeps one entry per CDR3 protein. Among around 990,000 distinct CDR3 sequences, approximately 38% were seen once, and the ten largest hold around 12%. The material sequenced was blood. The origin of the receptors is a young man in good health. Each CDR3 is given with its conserved first and last residue. The D gene is left open where the match is weak. The size of a clone is reported for some rows only, either as once, few or many, or as a class for expanded clones.

v_call: TRBV10-3; d_call: -; clone_size: -; j_call: TRBJ1-5; cdr3_aa: CAISEYGDSNQPQHF; cdr3_nt: TGTGCCATCAGTGAATACGGAGATAGCAATCAGCCCCAGCATTTT
v_call: TRBV29-1; d_call: -; clone_size: -; j_call: TRBJ1-2; cdr3_aa: CSVGHGTGDGYTF; cdr3_nt: TGCAGCGTTGGACACGGGACCGGTGATGGCTACACCTTC
v_call: TRBV10-3; d_call: TRBD1; clone_size: -; j_call: TRBJ1-2; cdr3_aa: CVISPGTENYGYTF; cdr3_nt: TGTGTCATCAGTCCCGGGACAGAGAACTATGGCTACACCTTC
v_call: TRBV5-1; d_call: -; clone_size: few; j_call: TRBJ2-7; cdr3_aa: CASSVEMSGEQYF; cdr3_nt: TGCGCCAGCAGCGTGGAGATGTCAGGGGAGCAGTACTTC
v_call: TRBV7-9; d_call: TRBD2; clone_size: few; j_call: TRBJ2-5; cdr3_aa: CASSLILLAGDRRETQYF; cdr3_nt: TGTGCCAGCAGCTTAATCTTGCTAGCGGGGGATAGGAGAGAGACCCAGTACTTC
v_call: TRBV27; d_call: -; clone_size: -; j_call: TRBJ1-1; cdr3_aa: CASSHPTARFGTEAFF; cdr3_nt: TGTGCCAGCAGTCACCCGACAGCCCGCTTCGGTACTGAAGCTTTCTTT
v_call: TRBV5-1; d_call: TRBD2; clone_size: -; j_call: TRBJ2-1; cdr3_aa: CASSYSTSGGKNEQFF; cdr3_nt: TGCGCCAGCAGCTATTCGACTAGCGGGGGAAAAAATGAGCAGTTCTTC
v_call: TRBV27; d_call: -; clone_size: -; j_call: TRBJ1-2; cdr3_aa: CASSLNRVHYGYTF; cdr3_nt: TGTGCCAGCAGTTTAAACCGGGTTCACTATGGCTACACCTTC
v_call: TRBV5-1; d_call: -; clone_size: -; j_call: TRBJ1-5; cdr3_aa: CASSPGVDSNSNQPQHF; cdr3_nt: TGCGCCAGCAGCCCTGGGGTGGACAGTAATAGCAATCAGCCCCAGCATTTT
v_call: TRBV9; d_call: -; clone_size: few; j_call: TRBJ2-3; cdr3_aa: CASSVGTVVLGLADTQYF; cdr3_nt: TGTGCCAGCAGCGTAGGGACTGTCGTTTTGGGTTTGGCAGATACGCAGTATTTT
v_call: TRBV10-3; d_call: TRBD2; clone_size: few; j_call: TRBJ2-3; cdr3_aa: CAISSGGNRNTDTQYF; cdr3_nt: TGTGCCATCAGTAGCGGGGGGAATCGAAACACAGATACGCAGTATTTT
v_call: TRBV7-8; d_call: -; clone_size: -; j_call: TRBJ2-1; cdr3_aa: CTSSCAGAGEQFF; cdr3_nt: TGTACCAGCAGCTGTGCGGGGGCCGGTGAGCAGTTCTTC
v_call: TRBV2; d_call: -; clone_size: -; j_call: TRBJ1-5; cdr3_aa: CASTQEGDQPQHF; cdr3_nt: TGTGCCAGCACCCAGGAAGGTGATCAGCCCCAGCATTTT
v_call: TRBV29-1; d_call: TRBD1; clone_size: -; j_call: TRBJ2-5; cdr3_aa: CSVVPRDREETQYF; cdr3_nt: TGCAGCGTTGTTCCCCGGGACAGGGAAGAGACCCAGTACTTC
v_call: TRBV6-6; d_call: -; clone_size: -; j_call: TRBJ1-2; cdr3_aa: CASSYSLGRGYTF; cdr3_nt: TGTGCCAGCAGTTACTCTCTGGGGCGGGGCTACACCTTC
v_call: TRBV7-9; d_call: -; clone_size: -; j_call: TRBJ2-3; cdr3_aa: CASSAGTYTQYF; cdr3_nt: TGTGCCAGCAGCGCGGGCACGTATACGCAGTATTTT
v_call: TRBV7-9; d_call: -; clone_size: -; j_call: TRBJ2-7; cdr3_aa: CASSLDRRGLDEQYF; cdr3_nt: TGTGCCAGCAGCTTAGATCGAAGGGGTCTAGACGAGCAGTACTTC
v_call: TRBV15; d_call: -; clone_size: -; j_call: TRBJ2-1; cdr3_aa: CATSGVGGETQFF; cdr3_nt: TGTGCCACCAGCGGAGTTGGCGGAGAGACCCAGTTCTTC
v_call: TRBV4-3; d_call: -; clone_size: many; j_call: TRBJ1-4; cdr3_aa: CASSQDMRQGGEKLFF; cdr3_nt: TGCGCCAGCAGCCAAGATATGCGGCAGGGAGGTGAAAAACTGTTTTTT
v_call: TRBV5-1; d_call: TRBD2; clone_size: -; j_call: TRBJ2-7; cdr3_aa: CASSRTSRSYEQYF; cdr3_nt: TGCGCCAGCAGCAGGACTAGTCGCTCCTACGAGCAGTACTTC
v_call: TRBV29-1; d_call: TRBD1; clone_size: -; j_call: TRBJ1-2; cdr3_aa: CSAPGQGENGYTF; cdr3_nt: TGCAGCGCACCTGGACAGGGAGAGAATGGCTACACCTTC
v_call: TRBV20-1; d_call: -; clone_size: -; j_call: TRBJ1-5; cdr3_aa: CSARVKGRGVEPQHF; cdr3_nt: TGCAGTGCTAGAGTTAAGGGGCGAGGGGTAGAGCCCCAGCATTTT
v_call: TRBV20-1; d_call: TRBD1; clone_size: -; j_call: TRBJ1-1; cdr3_aa: CSARDRDRVDTEAFF; cdr3_nt: TGCAGTGCTAGAGACAGGGACAGGGTAGACACTGAAGCTTTCTTT
v_call: TRBV6-5; d_call: -; clone_size: -; j_call: TRBJ1-5; cdr3_aa: CASSWGGAQPQHF; cdr3_nt: TGTGCCAGCAGCTGGGGGGGGGCTCAGCCCCAGCATTTT
v_call: TRBV4-3; d_call: -; clone_size: many; j_call: TRBJ2-3; cdr3_aa: CASSQDGDTQYF; cdr3_nt: TGCGCCAGCAGCCAAGATGGCGATACGCAGTATTTT
v_call: TRBV7-3; d_call: -; clone_size: -; j_call: TRBJ1-1; cdr3_aa: CASSQGSFGPEAFF; cdr3_nt: TGTGCCAGCAGCCAGGGGTCTTTCGGTCCTGAAGCTTTCTTT
v_call: TRBV5-1; d_call: TRBD1; clone_size: few; j_call: TRBJ2-6; cdr3_aa: CASSLDRGRGANVLTF; cdr3_nt: TGCGCCAGCAGCTTAGACAGGGGGCGAGGGGCCAACGTCCTGACTTTC
v_call: TRBV9; d_call: TRBD1; clone_size: -; j_call: TRBJ1-2; cdr3_aa: CASSGGTGKRGYTF; cdr3_nt: TGTGCCAGCAGCGGGGGGACAGGGAAGAGGGGCTACACCTTC